Listed below are T cell receptor beta chains from one sample, sequenced in a study of blood T cell repertoires in COVID-19. Produced via immunoSEQ multiplex PCR; TCRdb's table is partial and in-frame only. Here the sample spans approximately 290,000 clones, roughly 85% being singletons. Sequenced sample: PBMCs or T cells enriched from blood (not recorded which). The source of these receptors is a woman aged 25 to 39 who had recovered from COVID-19. CDR3s include the opening cysteine and the closing phenylalanine or tryptophan. A D gene is named only where the DNA matches it firmly. The size entry is marked missing in some rows and otherwise reads once, few, many or a size class.

>many|TRBD1|TRBJ1-3|TRBV19
TGTGCCAGTATCCGGACAGGGTACCCCTCTGGAAACACCATATATTTT
CASIRTGYPSGNTIYF
>.|.|TRBJ1-5|TRBV12-3/TRBV12-4
TGTGCCAGCAGTTCGTCACGGGTGCAGCATTTT
CASSSSRVQHF
>.|TRBD2|TRBJ2-1|TRBV27
TGTGCCAGCAGCAAAAACCGACTAGCGGGGGGGCCCTACAATGAGCAGTTCTTC
CASSKNRLAGGPYNEQFF
>.|TRBD1|TRBJ1-5|TRBV27
TGTGCCAGCAGCCCGCGACAGGGTAATCAGCCCCAGCATTTT
CASSPRQGNQPQHF
>.|TRBD2|TRBJ2-3|TRBV7-8
TGTGCCAGCAGCTTCATCGACCTCATGAGGACTAGCGGGAGTCCTCCAGATACGCAGTATTTT
CASSFIDLMRTSGSPPDTQYF
>.|TRBD1|TRBJ2-7|TRBV4-1
TGCGCCAGCAGCCGACAGGGACGCTCGCCCCACGAGCAGTACTTC
CASSRQGRSPHEQYF
>.|.|TRBJ2-1|TRBV18
TGTGCCAGCTCACCACCGGGACTCCCCTACAATGAGCAGTTCTTC
CASSPPGLPYNEQFF
>.|.|TRBJ2-1|TRBV5-1
TGCGCCAGCAGCTTGGCCGTTACCCGGGAGCAGTTCTTC
CASSLAVTREQFF
>.|.|TRBJ2-7|TRBV6-5
TGTGCCAGCAGTTTTGGGAGGATCTACGAGCAGTACTTC
CASSFGRIYEQYF
>.|.|TRBJ1-2|TRBV3-1/TRBV3-2
TGTGCCAGCAGCCAAGAATTTAGGCCAGGCTATGGCTACACCTTC
CASSQEFRPGYGYTF
>.|TRBD1|TRBJ1-2|TRBV6-5
TGTGCCAGCAGTTACGGGACAGTCTATGGCTACACCTTC
CASSYGTVYGYTF
>few|.|TRBJ1-2|TRBV5-1
TGCGCCAGCAGCCCCAACACGAAGAAGAATGGCTACACCTTC
CASSPNTKKNGYTF
>.|.|TRBJ2-7|TRBV5-5
TGTGCCAGCAGCTTGATTCCGGGTGGTTACGAGCAGTACTTC
CASSLIPGGYEQYF
>.|TRBD1|TRBJ1-2|TRBV10-3
TGTGCCATCAGATCCCACGGACAGGGTGGGGTTGACTATGGCTACACCTTC
CAIRSHGQGGVDYGYTF
>.|.|TRBJ1-1|TRBV29-1
TGCAGCGTTGAGGAGGAGCCCACTGAAGCTTTCTTT
CSVEEEPTEAFF
>once|.|TRBJ1-3|TRBV28
TGTGCCAGCAGTTTCGGTGGAAACACCATATATTTT
CASSFGGNTIYF
>.|.|TRBJ2-7|TRBV5-1
TGCGCCAGCAGCCTAGACCGGTACGAGCAGTACTTC
CASSLDRYEQYF
>.|TRBD1|TRBJ1-1|TRBV3-1/TRBV3-2
TGTGCCAGCAGCCAAGTAGCCGGGACAGTGAACACTGAAGCTTTCTTT
CASSQVAGTVNTEAFF
>few|TRBD1|TRBJ2-1|TRBV6-5
TGTGCCAGCAGTTCGGGACAGGGGAGTAAGAATGAGCAGTTCTTC
CASSSGQGSKNEQFF
>.|.|TRBJ2-3|TRBV5-5
TGTGCCAGCAGCTCGGAGGCGCAGTATTTT
CASSSEAQYF
>.|.|TRBJ1-5|TRBV2
TGTGCCAGCAGTGAAAGGGAGGGGGATCAGCCCCAGCATTTT
CASSEREGDQPQHF
>.|TRBD2|TRBJ2-1|TRBV6-5
TGTGCCAGCAAACCCCTAGCGGGAGTTGGTGAGCAGTTCTTC
CASKPLAGVGEQFF
>.|TRBD2|TRBJ2-1|TRBV10-3
TGTGCCATCAGTGAGTCGGGAGGGGATGAGCAGTTCTTC
CAISESGGDEQFF
>.|.|TRBJ1-1|TRBV18
TGTGCCAGCTCACCAAGGGAGGGTGGCCTGACTGAAGCTTTCTTT
CASSPREGGLTEAFF
>.|TRBD2|TRBJ2-7|TRBV30
TGTGCCTGGAGGGCGGGAGTCGAGCAGTACTTC
CAWRAGVEQYF
>.|.|TRBJ2-7|TRBV14
TGTGCCAGCAGCCAAGTAAGGAAACAGGAGCAGTACTTC
CASSQVRKQEQYF
>many|.|TRBJ1-6|TRBV28
TGTGCCAGCAGTTTACCAGGGAATAATTCACCCCTCCACTTT
CASSLPGNNSPLHF
>.|.|TRBJ1-2|TRBV27
TGTGCCAGCAGTTCCGGGAGGGCTTTCTATGGCTACACCTTC
CASSSGRAFYGYTF
>.|.|TRBJ1-1|TRBV27
TGTGCCAGCAGTCGGGGGTGGATCCTCGGCACTGAAGCTTTCTTT
CASSRGWILGTEAFF
>few|TRBD1|TRBJ2-7|TRBV19
TGTGCCAGTAGTATCGGGACAGGGTACTACGAGCAGTACTTC
CASSIGTGYYEQYF
>.|TRBD1|TRBJ1-5|TRBV11-3
TGTGCCAGCAGCCCAGACCGGGGGGACAGGGAAGAGGTAGGGAATCAGCCCCAGCATTTT
CASSPDRGDREEVGNQPQHF
>once|.|TRBJ1-4|TRBV20-1
TGCAGTGCTAGTAAGACACCCCTTAATGAAAAACTGTTTTTT
CSASKTPLNEKLFF
>.|.|TRBJ2-2|TRBV28
TGTGCCAGCACGGGAGACACCGGGGAGCTGTTTTTT
CASTGDTGELFF
>.|.|TRBJ2-2|TRBV30
TGTGCCTGGGACCCCGCCAGGGCCGGGGAGCTGTTTTTT
CAWDPARAGELFF
>once|TRBD1|TRBJ1-2|TRBV29-1
TGCAGCGTTGAATCCGATTCGACAGGGGATGTCTATGGCTACACCTTC
CSVESDSTGDVYGYTF
>.|.|TRBJ1-5|TRBV28
TGTGCCAGCAGTTTATTACGACAGGGCAATCAGCCCCAGCATTTT
CASSLLRQGNQPQHF
>.|.|TRBJ2-1|TRBV9
TGTGCCAGCAGCGTAGAGGACTCCTCCTACAATGAGCAGTTCTTC
CASSVEDSSYNEQFF
>.|TRBD2|TRBJ2-2|TRBV6-6
TGTGCCAGCACTGGGGGACTAGCGGGATCCGGGGAGCTGTTTTTT
CASTGGLAGSGELFF
>.|.|TRBJ2-2|TRBV10-3
TGTGCCATCAGTGAATGGCAGGGGAGTTACACCGGGGAGCTGTTTTTT
CAISEWQGSYTGELFF
>many|.|TRBJ1-2|TRBV11-2
TGTGCCAGCAGCTTAGAGCCAGGAAACTATGGCTACACCTTC
CASSLEPGNYGYTF
>.|TRBD2|TRBJ2-7|TRBV5-6
TGTGCCAGCAGCTACCCCGGGACTATCGTCAACGAGCAGTACTTC
CASSYPGTIVNEQYF
>.|TRBD1|TRBJ2-7|TRBV6-5
TGTGCCAGCAGTTACTCAACAGGGGCCACCTACGAGCAGTACTTC
CASSYSTGATYEQYF
>.|TRBD1|TRBJ2-5|TRBV5-8
TGTGCCAGCAGCTTGGGGTACGGGGCGACAGGGGGCTCGGAGACCCAGTACTTC
CASSLGYGATGGSETQYF
>.|TRBD2|TRBJ2-1|TRBV7-2
TGTGCCAGCAGCTTAGTAGCGGGAGGGCCGTGGGATGAGCAGTTCTTC
CASSLVAGGPWDEQFF
>.|TRBD1|TRBJ1-4|TRBV9
TGTGCCAGCAGCGTAGGAGTGGGACAGGGAGAGAATGAAAAACTGTTTTTT
CASSVGVGQGENEKLFF
>.|.|TRBJ2-1|TRBV19
TGTGCCAGTAGTATAGATATCCGCAATGAGCAGTTCTTC
CASSIDIRNEQFF
>.|TRBD1|TRBJ1-2|TRBV24-1
TGTGCCACCAGTGACCTGGACAGGAATGGCTACACCTTC
CATSDLDRNGYTF
>.|TRBD1|TRBJ2-7|TRBV29-1
TGCAGCGTTACGACAGGGTCATCCCGCTACGAGCAGTACTTC
CSVTTGSSRYEQYF
>.|.|TRBJ1-6|TRBV19
TGTGCCAGTAGCCTCGGACAGCGTAGCTCCTATAATTCACCCCTCCACTTT
CASSLGQRSSYNSPLHF
>.|.|TRBJ2-1|TRBV15
TGTGCCACCAGCAGAGGGGACTTATCTCAAGAGCAGTTCTTC
CATSRGDLSQEQFF
>.|.|TRBJ2-7|TRBV29-1
TGCAGCGTTTATAAAAGCAATCCTTCCTACGAGCAGTACTTC
CSVYKSNPSYEQYF
>few|.|TRBJ1-1|TRBV28
TGTGCCAGCAGTTTGCTACGTACTGAAGCTTTCTTT
CASSLLRTEAFF